This T cell receptor (beta chain) was retrieved from a study of post-analysis software for immune sequencing data. This clonotype occurred a few times. The target antigen is unknown. Study-level results: There were roughly 5 TRBV segments more frequent in patients than controls, and TRBV5-6, TRBV5-1 and TRBV20-1 were among them.

Trimming pared 1 base from V and 3 bases from J, leaving 3 bases between. Per germline, CDR1 ENHRY and CDR2 SYGVKD. CDR3 length equals 12 residues. Presence of unique molecular identifiers characterized the TCR beta cDNA libraries. T cells, roughly 1 to 10 million of them, yielded some 510,000 cDNA molecules. TCRdb called the PCR reads again in MiXCR, with one record for every CDR3 protein. The sample lists about 820,000 distinct CDR3 sequences; around 53% were seen once. Sequenced material: blood. This clonotype was obtained from a girl aged 5-17 years with multiple sclerosis. V gene TRBV10-3 combines with J gene TRBJ2-5; D unresolved. The chain's CDR3 is CAISEYEETQYF. The CDR3 DNA is TGTGCCATCAGTGAGTACGAAGAGACCCAGTACTTC.